These T cell receptor beta chains were read from a single sample in a study of cytomegalovirus exposure and HLA in healthy donors. Data came from immunoSEQ multiplex PCR; TCRdb stores just in-frame clones and leaves some out. The sample lists roughly 110,000 clones; around three quarters were seen once. Sequencing was carried out using PBMCs. Receptors were obtained from a woman aged 18-29 years in good health and CMV-seropositive. Both conserved end residues are part of each CDR3. The D gene is left open where the match is weak. Part of the rows lack a size; the others show once, few, many or a class for expanded clones.

size: once
J: TRBJ2-7
D: TRBD1
V: TRBV2
CDR3: CASRTRWTGGYEQYF
DNA: TGTGCCAGCAGGACCAGATGGACAGGGGGCTACGAGCAGTACTTC

size: NA
J: TRBJ1-2
D: TRBD1
V: TRBV5-6
CDR3: CASSWGGQGNYGYTF
DNA: TGTGCCAGCAGCTGGGGTGGACAGGGTAACTATGGCTACACCTTC

size: NA
J: TRBJ1-1
D: NA
V: TRBV12-5
CDR3: CASGLVQGGEAFF
DNA: TGTGCTAGTGGTTTGGTACAGGGCGGAGAAGCTTTCTTT

size: NA
J: TRBJ2-3
D: NA
V: TRBV30
CDR3: CAWSEGYTRDTQYF
DNA: TGTGCCTGGAGTGAGGGGTACACTCGGGATACGCAGTATTTT

size: once
J: TRBJ1-4
D: NA
V: TRBV6-1
CDR3: CASTGADNEKLFF
DNA: TGTGCCAGCACAGGCGCAGATAATGAAAAACTGTTTTTT

size: NA
J: TRBJ2-3
D: TRBD2
V: TRBV27
CDR3: CASSSRDSQREGGVGTQYF
DNA: TGTGCCAGCAGTTCCCGGGACAGCCAGCGGGAGGGCGGCGTGGGTACGCAGTATTTT

size: NA
J: TRBJ1-5
D: NA
V: TRBV30
CDR3: CAWNWGEINQPQHF
DNA: TGTGCCTGGAATTGGGGAGAGATCAATCAGCCCCAGCATTTT

size: NA
J: TRBJ2-2
D: TRBD1
V: TRBV6-6
CDR3: CASSGQGNTGELFF
DNA: TGTGCCAGCAGCGGACAGGGCAACACCGGGGAGCTGTTTTTT

size: NA
J: TRBJ2-2
D: TRBD2
V: TRBV4-2
CDR3: CASSHLSGLAGGTANTGELFF
DNA: TGTGCCAGCAGCCACTTATCGGGACTAGCGGGAGGGACCGCGAACACCGGGGAGCTGTTTTTT

size: NA
J: TRBJ2-3
D: NA
V: TRBV5-1
CDR3: CASSLDRGMTDTQYF
DNA: TGCGCCAGCAGCTTGGATCGCGGGATGACAGATACGCAGTATTTT

size: NA
J: TRBJ1-1
D: TRBD1
V: TRBV28
CDR3: CASSLGGQENTEAFF
DNA: TGTGCCAGCAGTTTGGGAGGACAGGAGAACACTGAAGCTTTCTTT

size: NA
J: TRBJ2-3
D: TRBD1
V: TRBV5-1
CDR3: CARQGLSTDTQYF
DNA: TGCGCCAGACAGGGGTTGAGCACAGATACGCAGTATTTT

size: NA
J: TRBJ2-7
D: NA
V: TRBV20-1
CDR3: CSASGGEQYF
DNA: TGCAGTGCTAGCGGGGGCGAGCAGTACTTC

size: NA
J: TRBJ1-1
D: TRBD1
V: TRBV6-1
CDR3: CASSDLRGQGTEAFF
DNA: TGTGCCAGCAGTGATCTCAGGGGGCAGGGGACTGAAGCTTTCTTT

size: NA
J: TRBJ1-2
D: NA
V: TRBV4-2
CDR3: CASSQNIFADYGYTF
DNA: TGTGCCAGCAGCCAAAATATATTTGCGGACTATGGCTACACCTTC

size: NA
J: TRBJ1-1
D: TRBD1
V: TRBV11-3
CDR3: CASSLARDRHYMNTEAFF
DNA: TGTGCCAGCAGCTTAGCGCGGGACAGGCACTACATGAACACTGAAGCTTTCTTT

size: NA
J: TRBJ2-1
D: TRBD2
V: TRBV7-3
CDR3: CASSRLAGHKNEQFF
DNA: TGTGCCAGCAGCAGACTAGCGGGGCACAAAAATGAGCAGTTCTTC

size: NA
J: TRBJ2-5
D: TRBD2
V: TRBV19
CDR3: CASSNLSALGLAVYF
DNA: TGTGCCAGTAGTAACCTGTCGGCGCTAGGACTAGCGGTCTACTTC

size: NA
J: TRBJ2-7
D: TRBD1
V: TRBV13
CDR3: CASRKQGAPYEQYF
DNA: TGTGCCAGCAGGAAACAGGGGGCCCCCTACGAGCAGTACTTC

size: NA
J: TRBJ2-2
D: TRBD1
V: TRBV7-7
CDR3: CASSLAFRQGVTELFF
DNA: TGTGCTAGCAGCTTAGCGTTCCGACAGGGCGTGACGGAGCTGTTTTTT

size: NA
J: TRBJ2-3
D: TRBD2
V: TRBV28
CDR3: CASSARLAGAKRDTQYF
DNA: TGTGCCAGCAGTGCACGACTAGCGGGAGCTAAACGGGATACGCAGTATTTT

size: NA
J: TRBJ1-1
D: NA
V: TRBV25-1
CDR3: CASTVGGEAFF
DNA: TGTGCCAGCACTGTGGGGGGTGAAGCTTTCTTT

size: NA
J: TRBJ2-7
D: TRBD2
V: TRBV5-1
CDR3: CASSLVSRGRAYEQYF
DNA: TGCGCCAGCAGCTTGGTGAGTCGCGGGAGGGCCTACGAGCAGTACTTC

size: NA
J: TRBJ1-4
D: TRBD1
V: TRBV6-5
CDR3: CASSPRTGTNEKLFF
DNA: TGTGCCAGCAGTCCTCGGACAGGGACTAATGAAAAACTGTTTTTT

size: NA
J: TRBJ2-7
D: TRBD1
V: TRBV28
CDR3: CASSSAGQGTHEQYF
DNA: TGTGCCAGCAGTTCGGCGGGACAGGGGACCCACGAGCAGTACTTC

size: NA
J: TRBJ2-7
D: TRBD2
V: TRBV27
CDR3: CASSSGASGSYEQYF
DNA: TGTGCCAGCAGCTCCGGGGCTAGCGGGAGCTACGAGCAGTACTTC

size: NA
J: TRBJ2-1
D: TRBD2
V: TRBV14
CDR3: CASSQRVAGAHNEQFF
DNA: TGTGCCAGCAGCCAACGGGTAGCGGGAGCCCACAATGAGCAGTTCTTC

size: NA
J: TRBJ1-1
D: NA
V: TRBV15
CDR3: CATSSPAQGGNTEAFF
DNA: TGTGCCACCAGCAGCCCGGCCCAGGGAGGAAACACTGAAGCTTTCTTT

size: NA
J: TRBJ2-3
D: NA
V: TRBV5-5
CDR3: CASSPGLFTDTQYF
DNA: TGTGCCAGCAGCCCTGGACTCTTCACAGATACGCAGTATTTT

size: NA
J: TRBJ1-1
D: NA
V: TRBV6-1
CDR3: CASSSLGGRRTEAFF
DNA: TGTGCCAGCAGTTCGTTGGGGGGGCGACGGACTGAAGCTTTCTTT

size: few
J: TRBJ1-3
D: NA
V: TRBV6-5
CDR3: CASSYSSGSGNTIYF
DNA: TGTGCCAGCAGTTACTCGTCCGGCTCTGGAAACACCATATATTTT

size: NA
J: TRBJ2-1
D: NA
V: TRBV18
CDR3: CASSPMTGSSYNEQFF
DNA: TGTGCCAGCTCACCTATGACTGGTAGCTCCTACAATGAGCAGTTCTTC

size: NA
J: TRBJ1-4
D: NA
V: TRBV4-1
CDR3: CASSQVAASSYEKLFF
DNA: TGCGCCAGCAGCCAAGTAGCGGCCTCGAGTTATGAAAAACTGTTTTTT

size: NA
J: TRBJ1-1
D: TRBD1
V: TRBV5-1
CDR3: CASSLAWSTGSNTEAFF
DNA: TGCGCCAGCAGCTTGGCATGGTCGACAGGGTCGAACACTGAAGCTTTCTTT

size: NA
J: TRBJ1-4
D: NA
V: TRBV5-6
CDR3: CASSLPFQGGEKLFF
DNA: TGTGCCAGCAGCTTGCCGTTTCAGGGTGGTGAGAAACTGTTTTTT

size: NA
J: TRBJ1-1
D: NA
V: TRBV7-9
CDR3: CASSYLQGSGTEAFF
DNA: TGTGCCAGCAGCTACCTTCAGGGGTCGGGAACTGAAGCTTTCTTT

size: NA
J: TRBJ1-6
D: NA
V: TRBV10-3
CDR3: CAISQAGPRAGPLHF
DNA: TGTGCCATCTCCCAAGCCGGCCCCCGCGCGGGTCCCCTCCACTTT

size: NA
J: TRBJ2-3
D: NA
V: TRBV28
CDR3: CASSLYYGGTGEDTQYF
DNA: TGTGCCAGCAGTTTATACTATGGGGGAACGGGAGAAGATACGCAGTATTTT

size: NA
J: TRBJ1-1
D: NA
V: TRBV5-1
CDR3: CASSLDGQNRAFF
DNA: TGCGCCAGCAGCTTGGACGGACAGAATCGAGCTTTCTTT

size: NA
J: TRBJ2-3
D: NA
V: TRBV19
CDR3: CASSIEGGQATDTQYF
DNA: TGTGCCAGTAGTATAGAGGGAGGCCAAGCTACAGATACGCAGTATTTT

size: NA
J: TRBJ1-5
D: TRBD1
V: TRBV7-9
CDR3: CASSHGQDRNQPQHF
DNA: TGTGCCAGCAGCCACGGACAGGATCGCAATCAGCCCCAGCATTTT

size: few
J: TRBJ2-7
D: TRBD2
V: TRBV5-1
CDR3: CASRRAGEFGVEQYF
DNA: TGCGCCAGCAGAAGAGCGGGAGAGTTCGGGGTCGAGCAGTACTTC

size: once
J: TRBJ1-4
D: TRBD1
V: TRBV6-1
CDR3: CASSEPGQSNEKLFF
DNA: TGTGCCAGCAGTGAACCGGGACAGTCTAATGAAAAACTGTTTTTT

size: NA
J: TRBJ2-1
D: NA
V: TRBV18
CDR3: CASSPRQVPYNEQFF
DNA: TGTGCCAGCTCACCGAGACAGGTTCCCTACAATGAGCAGTTCTTC

size: NA
J: TRBJ1-2
D: NA
V: TRBV6-6
CDR3: CASSREVNYGYTF
DNA: TGTGCCAGCAGTCGGGAGGTTAACTATGGCTACACCTTC

size: NA
J: TRBJ2-1
D: NA
V: TRBV6-1
CDR3: CASSVRLKRVRSLSYNEQFF
DNA: TGTGCCAGCAGTGTAAGACTAAAAAGGGTCCGATCATTATCCTACAATGAGCAGTTCTTC

size: NA
J: TRBJ1-1
D: NA
V: TRBV20-1
CDR3: CSAREATEAFF
DNA: TGCAGTGCTAGAGAAGCGACTGAAGCTTTCTTT

size: NA
J: TRBJ1-5
D: NA
V: TRBV7-9
CDR3: CASSLGSGSNQPQHF
DNA: TGTGCCAGCAGCTTAGGGTCAGGGAGCAATCAGCCCCAGCATTTT

size: NA
J: TRBJ2-5
D: TRBD1
V: TRBV5-8
CDR3: CASSLQGAEETQYF
DNA: TGTGCCAGCAGCTTACAGGGGGCCGAGGAGACCCAGTACTTC

size: NA
J: TRBJ1-5
D: TRBD1
V: TRBV4-1
CDR3: CASSQPDREGQPQHF
DNA: TGCGCCAGCAGCCAGCCGGACAGGGAAGGCCAGCCCCAGCATTTT

size: once
J: TRBJ2-1
D: NA
V: TRBV7-9
CDR3: CASGRDSYNEQFF
DNA: TGTGCCAGCGGCCGGGACTCTTACAATGAGCAGTTCTTC

size: NA
J: TRBJ2-4
D: NA
V: TRBV4-1
CDR3: CASSQPVSAKNIQYF
DNA: TGCGCCAGCAGCCAACCGGTTAGCGCCAAAAACATTCAGTACTTC

size: NA
J: TRBJ2-7
D: TRBD2
V: TRBV14
CDR3: CASSQRLAGVTYEQYF
DNA: TGTGCCAGCAGCCAGCGACTAGCGGGAGTAACCTACGAGCAGTACTTC

size: NA
J: TRBJ2-7
D: TRBD1
V: TRBV30
CDR3: CAWSGTGGYEQYF
DNA: TGTGCCTGGAGCGGGACAGGGGGCTACGAGCAGTACTTC

size: NA
J: TRBJ2-7
D: NA
V: TRBV19
CDR3: CASSGTSGSYEQYF
DNA: TGTGCCAGTTCCGGGACTTCCGGCTCCTACGAGCAGTACTTC